This T cell receptor beta chain derives from a study of blood T cell repertoires in COVID-19. The CDR3 has 15 residues. Germline V gene lookup returns CDR1 SGHTA and CDR2 FQGNSA. Per the authors' pipeline: It was from reference gene primer amplification that nucleated cell counts were estimated. Generated by immunoSEQ multiplex PCR, the TCRdb table keeps only in-frame clones and is missing some. V and J calls and clone size are those listed in that table; D and trimming were worked out from the DNA. The data hold approximately 130,000 clones, with 88% observed a single time. The clonotype was recovered from a human donor in a cohort sampled during active COVID-19. The chain combines TRBV7-2 with TRBJ1-1, with 9 bases aligning to TRBD1. Sequencing used peripheral blood. Here the CDR3 DNA reads TGTGTCCTCCGCTGGGACAGGGATCGGAACACTGAAGCTTTCTTT. It translates to CVLRWDRDRNTEAFF.